This passage covers 14 T cell receptor beta chains from one sample sequenced in a study of blood T cell repertoires in COVID-19. TCRdb's copy holds only in-frame clones and misses some; the assay was immunoSEQ multiplex PCR. This sample carries over 250,000 clones, under 90% of them seen once, and the ten largest clones take 4.1%. What was sequenced was PBMCs or T cells enriched from blood (not recorded which). The receptors originated from a man between 25 and 39 years old with acute COVID-19.

The V and J genes are TRBV28 and TRBJ1-2, with D tentatively TRBD1 (5 bases). V was cut by 3 bases and J by 1 base, with 12 bases left in between. The CDR3 spans 15 residues. Germline V gene sequence: CDR1 MDHEN, CDR2 SYDVKM. The DNA for the CDR3 is TGTGCCAGCAGTTTCGGGGGGGGAGATAACTATGGCTACACCTTC. It codes for CASSFGGGDNYGYTF.

The chain uses TRBV24-1 and TRBJ1-2, with 9 bases identical to TRBD1. The CDR3 runs to 13 residues. In germline, CDR1 is KGHDR, CDR2 SFDVKD. V shed 4 bases and J 8 bases; nucleotides not matched to a gene: 4. The CDR3 loop is CATSEGTGKGYTF. DNA for the CDR3: TGTGCCACCAGTGAGGGGACAGGGAAAGGCTACACCTTC.

This clone has a count of ten or more. V is TRBV6-5 and J is TRBJ1-2, with a possible D match to TRBD1 (6 bases). Trimming took off 6 bases at V and 8 bases at J, with 16 bases between the two ends. Germline CDR1 is MNHEY and CDR2 is SVGAGI. This CDR3 contains 13 residues. The chain's CDR3 is CASRGHSSPGYTF. The DNA for the CDR3 is TGTGCCAGCAGGGGACATTCTTCCCCCGGCTACACCTTC.

The V gene is TRBV14, the J gene TRBJ2-1, with 10 bases identical to TRBD2. Germline lookup yields CDR1 SGHDN and CDR2 FVKESK. The CDR3 is 16 residues long. V shed 0 bases, J shed 10 bases, and the junction held 9 bases outside the gene matches. The CDR3 DNA reads as TGTGCCAGCAGCCAAGATCCTAGCGGGAGTCTGAAGGAGCAGTTCTTC. Translation: CASSQDPSGSLKEQFF. The entire variable domain, with the rest obtained from reference TRBV14 and TRBJ2-1, is as follows: EAGVTQFPSHSVIEKGQTVTLRCDPISGHDNLYWYRRVMGKEIKFLLHFVKESKQDESGMPNNRFLAERTGGTYSTLKVQPAELEDSGVYFCASSQDPSGSLKEQFFGPGTRLTVL.

The CDR3, as DNA: TGCGCCAGCAGCTTCCAATCCGGGACAGGGACCGGGGAGCTGTTTTTT. Translation: CASSFQSGTGTGELFF. The chain joins TRBV5-1 to TRBJ2-2; TRBD1 agrees at 9 bases. The germline V gene has CDR1 SGHRS and CDR2 YFSETQ. Unmatched junction bases numbered 7, after V lost 2 bases and J lost 5 bases. The CDR3 has 16 amino acids.

The chain carries TRBV27 and TRBJ2-3; D not resolved. CDR3 size: 15 residues. The germline CDR1 and CDR2 sequences are MNHEY and SMNVEV (reference sequence). V was pared by 1 base and J by 1 base, with 9 bases between. CDR3 nucleotides: TGTGCCAGCAGTTTATATCCTGGAGGCACAGATACGCAGTATTTT. Amino acid sequence: CASSLYPGGTDTQYF.

This chain connects TRBV7-9 to TRBJ2-5; 8 nucleotides agree with TRBD2. V gave up 1 base and J gave up 4 bases; unmatched junction bases: 5. CDR1 and CDR2 from the germline V gene are SEHNR and FQNEAQ (reference sequence). This CDR3 is 15 amino acids long. The CDR3 loop is CASSLVSGGAETQYF. The CDR3 nucleotides read TGTGCCAGCAGCTTAGTTTCCGGGGGGGCAGAGACCCAGTACTTC.

The V call is TRBV9, the J call TRBJ2-2; TRBD2 is a possible D gene (6 bases). The CDR3 covers 15 residues. Per germline, CDR1 SGDLS and CDR2 YYNGEE. The V gene lost 2 bases and the J gene lost 2 bases, with 10 bases spanning the gap. DNA for the CDR3: TGTGCCAGCAGCGTCGGGACTCCCAACACCGGGGAGCTGTTTTTT. Amino acid sequence: CASSVGTPNTGELFF.

For the CDR3, the DNA is TGCGCCAGCAGCTTGGATGGAGGTTCAAGCACTGAAGCTTTCTTT. It codes for CASSLDGGSSTEAFF. The chain is built from TRBV5-1 and TRBJ1-1; no definite D call. CDR1 is SGHRS, CDR2 YFSETQ, per germline. Trimming shortened V by 0 bases and J by 4 bases, and 13 bases separated the two germline ends. The CDR3 spans 15 residues.

The chain couples TRBV7-3 to TRBJ2-5, with 11 nucleotides matching TRBD2. The germline CDR1 and CDR2 sequences are SGHTA and FQGTGA. CDR3 length: 14 amino acids. The trim removed 3 bases at V and 9 bases at J, leaving 6 bases unmatched. The DNA of the CDR3 is TGTGCCAGCAGCTTGGGGACTAGCGGAGCCTCCCAGTACTTC. This encodes CASSLGTSGASQYF.

The J gene is TRBJ2-1, the V gene TRBV18; perhaps TRBD1 as D (6 bases). Germline lookup yields CDR1 KGHSH and CDR2 LQKENI. The CDR3 length is 15 residues. The V and J ends lost 1 base and 4 bases respectively, with 11 bases between them. The CDR3 is CASSPRTGSYNEQFF. In nucleotides, the CDR3 is TGTGCCAGCTCACCACGAACAGGGTCATACAATGAGCAGTTCTTC.

The genes are TRBV29-1 and TRBJ2-3; TRBD2 agrees at 7 bases. The CDR3 extends over 13 amino acids. V gave up 5 bases and J gave up 1 base; unmatched junction bases: 3. CDR1 and CDR2 (germline): SQVTM, ANQGSEA. CDR3 in DNA: TGCAGCGTTCGGGGGGAGGGCACAGATACGCAGTATTTT. The encoded protein is CSVRGEGTDTQYF.

J is TRBJ2-1 and V is TRBV7-3; the match to TRBD2 covers 11 bases. CDR3 length: 17 residues. The germline CDR1 and CDR2 sequences are SGHTA and FQGTGA. V was pared by 5 bases and J by 3 bases, with 9 bases of the junction left unmatched. The CDR3 loop is CASSHGGTSGIYNEQFF. CDR3 coding DNA: TGTGCCAGCAGCCACGGTGGGACTAGCGGAATCTACAATGAGCAGTTCTTC.

The chain is built from TRBV6-5 and TRBJ1-4, with D possibly TRBD1 on 6 matching bases. The CDR3 has 13 residues. V was shortened by 6 bases and J by 7 bases, with 12 bases between the two germline ends. Germline V gene sequence: CDR1 MNHEY, CDR2 SVGAGI. The CDR3 spells CASRSTGSEKLFF. The CDR3 region has the DNA TGTGCCAGCAGAAGTACAGGGAGTGAAAAACTGTTTTTT.